This T cell receptor beta chain is drawn from a study of shared T cell receptors in the human thymus. The protocol was immunoSEQ multiplex PCR, while the TCRdb copy is restricted to in-frame clones and leaves out a portion. Seen here are approximately 760,000 clones, 80% to 90% observed once, and the top ten hold more than 0.01%. Germline CDR1 SGHNT, CDR2 YYREEE (reference sequence). Trimming stripped 2 bases from V and 4 bases from J, with 24 bases between. The CDR3 is 19 residues long. The same sample was also used in a study of human thymus T cells. That publication notes: Donation was from healthy Finnish infants who were having corrective surgery that addressed congenital heart defects. Corrective heart surgery yielded resections, and these provided the thymus tissue. Repertoires sampled from thymus and blood appeared biased in V and J gene usage. What related research reported was that thymic repertoires overlapped highly among unrelated individuals.

J is TRBJ2-2 and V is TRBV5-4, with a weak D call TRBD1 (7 bases). The receptor comes from a girl in the first two years of life with a congenital heart defect. Sequenced: thymocytes. CDR3 nucleotides: TGTGCCAGCAGCTTATCATTGGAGATGGAGGGGGCGCGCACCGGGGAGCTGTTTTTT. It yields the protein CASSLSLEMEGARTGELFF.